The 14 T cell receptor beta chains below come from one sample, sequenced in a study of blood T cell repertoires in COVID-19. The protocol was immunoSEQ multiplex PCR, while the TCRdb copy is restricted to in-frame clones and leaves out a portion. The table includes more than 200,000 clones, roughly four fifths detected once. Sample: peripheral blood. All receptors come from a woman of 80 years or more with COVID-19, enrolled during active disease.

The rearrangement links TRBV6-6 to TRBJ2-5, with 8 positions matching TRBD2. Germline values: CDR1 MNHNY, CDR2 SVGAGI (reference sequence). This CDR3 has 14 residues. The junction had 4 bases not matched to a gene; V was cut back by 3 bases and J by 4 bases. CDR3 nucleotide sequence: TGTGCCAGCAGTTATGGACTAGCAGGAGAGACCCAGTACTTC. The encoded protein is CASSYGLAGETQYF.

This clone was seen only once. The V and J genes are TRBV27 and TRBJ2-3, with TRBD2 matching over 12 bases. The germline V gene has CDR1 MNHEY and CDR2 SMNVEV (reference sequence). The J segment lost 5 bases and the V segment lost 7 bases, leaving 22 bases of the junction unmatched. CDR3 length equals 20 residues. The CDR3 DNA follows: TGTGCCAGCAATCATCTTTTTCCTCGGACTAGCGGGAAGTCTAGAGATACGCAGTATTTT. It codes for CASNHLFPRTSGKSRDTQYF.

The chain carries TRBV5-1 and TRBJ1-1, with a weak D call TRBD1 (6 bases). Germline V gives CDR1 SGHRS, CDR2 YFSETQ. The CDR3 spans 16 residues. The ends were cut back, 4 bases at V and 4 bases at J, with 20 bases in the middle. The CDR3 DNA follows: TGCGCCAGCAGCACGAACCCGGTACGAGGGGGCACTGAAGCTTTCTTT. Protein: CASSTNPVRGGTEAFF.

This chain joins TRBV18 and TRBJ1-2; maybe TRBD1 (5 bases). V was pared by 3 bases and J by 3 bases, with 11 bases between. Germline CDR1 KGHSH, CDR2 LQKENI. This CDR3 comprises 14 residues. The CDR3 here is CASSPGGFDYGYTF. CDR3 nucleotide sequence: TGTGCCAGCTCACCGGGGGGGTTCGACTATGGCTACACCTTC. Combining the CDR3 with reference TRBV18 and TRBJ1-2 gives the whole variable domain NAGVMQNPRHLVRRRGQEARLRCSPMKGHSHVYWYRQLPEEGLKFMVYLQKENIIDESGMPKERFSAEFPKEGPSILRIQQVVRGDSAAYFCASSPGGFDYGYTFGSGTRLTVV.

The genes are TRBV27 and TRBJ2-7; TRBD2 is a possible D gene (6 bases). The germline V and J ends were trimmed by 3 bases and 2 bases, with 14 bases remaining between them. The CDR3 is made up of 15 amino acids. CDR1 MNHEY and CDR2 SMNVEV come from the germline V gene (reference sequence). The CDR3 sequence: CASSFDAGGTYEQYF. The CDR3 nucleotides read TGTGCCAGCAGTTTCGATGCCGGGGGAACCTACGAGCAGTACTTC.

The CDR3 DNA follows: TGTGCCAGCAGTTTAGGGGGGACAGGGAGGCCGGCCTATGGCTACACCTTC. It yields the protein CASSLGGTGRPAYGYTF. J is TRBJ1-2 and V is TRBV28; 9 bases map to TRBD1. The CDR3 is made up of 17 amino acids. Per germline, CDR1 MDHEN and CDR2 SYDVKM. The V segment lost 2 bases and the J segment 4 bases; nucleotides outside the gene matches: 11.

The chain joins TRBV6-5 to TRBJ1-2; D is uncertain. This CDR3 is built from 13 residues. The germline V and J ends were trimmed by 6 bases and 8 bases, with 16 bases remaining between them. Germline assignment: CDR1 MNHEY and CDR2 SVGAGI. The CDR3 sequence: CASSSSAGGGYTF. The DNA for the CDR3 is TGTGCCAGCAGCAGCTCCGCCGGAGGGGGCTACACCTTC.

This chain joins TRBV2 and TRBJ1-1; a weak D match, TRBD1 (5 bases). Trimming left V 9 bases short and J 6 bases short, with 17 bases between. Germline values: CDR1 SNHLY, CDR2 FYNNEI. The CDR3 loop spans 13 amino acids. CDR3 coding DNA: TGTGCCAGAGAGACAGCGGGTGTGCCTGAAGCTTTCTTT. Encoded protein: CARETAGVPEAFF.

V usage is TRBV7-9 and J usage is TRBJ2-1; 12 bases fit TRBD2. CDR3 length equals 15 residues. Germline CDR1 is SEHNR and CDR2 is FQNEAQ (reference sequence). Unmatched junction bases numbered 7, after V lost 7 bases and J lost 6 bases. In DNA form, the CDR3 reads TGTGCCAGCATCCCTAGCGGGGGGGGCCGCAATGAGCAGTTCTTC. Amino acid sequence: CASIPSGGGRNEQFF.

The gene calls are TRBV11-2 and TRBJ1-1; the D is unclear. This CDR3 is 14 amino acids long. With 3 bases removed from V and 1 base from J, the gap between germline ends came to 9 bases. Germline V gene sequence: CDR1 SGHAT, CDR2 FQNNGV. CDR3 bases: TGTGCCAGCAGCTTTATGACAAGGAACACTGAAGCTTTCTTT. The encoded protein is CASSFMTRNTEAFF.

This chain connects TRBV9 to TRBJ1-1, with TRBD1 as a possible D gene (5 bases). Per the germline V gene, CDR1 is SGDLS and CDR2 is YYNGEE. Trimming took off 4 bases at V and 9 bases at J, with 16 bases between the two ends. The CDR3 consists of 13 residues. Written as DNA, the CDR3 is TGTGCCAGCAGCCCTCCGGGACGGGGGAAAGCTTTCTTT. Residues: CASSPPGRGKAFF.

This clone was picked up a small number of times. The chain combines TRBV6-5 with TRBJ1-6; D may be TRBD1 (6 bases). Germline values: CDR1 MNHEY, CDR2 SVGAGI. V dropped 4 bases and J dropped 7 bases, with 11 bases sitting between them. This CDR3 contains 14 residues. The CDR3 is CASSSGQGNSPLHF. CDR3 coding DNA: TGTGCCAGCAGTTCGGGACAAGGAAATTCACCCCTCCACTTT.

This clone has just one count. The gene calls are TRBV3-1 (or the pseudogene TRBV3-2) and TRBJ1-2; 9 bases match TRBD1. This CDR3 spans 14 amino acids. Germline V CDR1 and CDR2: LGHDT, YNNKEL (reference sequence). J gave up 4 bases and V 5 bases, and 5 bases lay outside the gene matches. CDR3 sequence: CASSGPGQGYGYTF. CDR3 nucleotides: TGTGCCAGCAGCGGGCCGGGACAGGGCTATGGCTACACCTTC.

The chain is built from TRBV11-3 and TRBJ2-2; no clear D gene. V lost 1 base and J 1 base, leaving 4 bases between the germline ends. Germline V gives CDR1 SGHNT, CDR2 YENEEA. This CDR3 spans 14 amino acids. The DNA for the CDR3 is TGTGCCAGCAGCTTAGCGCGGAACACCGGGGAGCTGTTTTTT. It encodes CASSLARNTGELFF.